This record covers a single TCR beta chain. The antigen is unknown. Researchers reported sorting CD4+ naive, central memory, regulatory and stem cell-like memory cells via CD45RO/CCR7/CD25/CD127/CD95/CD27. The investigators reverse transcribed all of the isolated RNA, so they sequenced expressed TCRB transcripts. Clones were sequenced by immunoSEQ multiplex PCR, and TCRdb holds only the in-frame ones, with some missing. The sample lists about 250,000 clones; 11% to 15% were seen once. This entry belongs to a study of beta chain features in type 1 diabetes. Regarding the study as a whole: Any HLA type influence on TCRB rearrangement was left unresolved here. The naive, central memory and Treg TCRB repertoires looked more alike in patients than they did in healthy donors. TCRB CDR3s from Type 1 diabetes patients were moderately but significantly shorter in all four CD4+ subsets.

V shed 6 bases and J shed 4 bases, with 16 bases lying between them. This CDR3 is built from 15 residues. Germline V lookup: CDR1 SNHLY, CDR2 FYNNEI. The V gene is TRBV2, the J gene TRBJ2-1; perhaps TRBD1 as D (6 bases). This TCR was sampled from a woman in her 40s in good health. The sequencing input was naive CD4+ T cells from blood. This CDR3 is CASRPDSSSYNEQFF. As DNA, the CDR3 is TGTGCCAGCAGGCCGGACAGTTCATCGTACAATGAGCAGTTCTTC.